This TCR beta chain was retrieved from a study of beta chain features in type 1 diabetes. Study-wide points: TCRB CDR3 length was moderately but significantly reduced in all four CD4+ subsets of Type 1 diabetes patients.

The CDR3 totals 15 residues. V was trimmed by 0 bases and J by 1 base, leaving 6 bases between them. The germline gives CDR1 LGHNA, CDR2 YNFKEQ. The authors obtained over 95% purity in all sorted populations. Sequencing targeted expressed TCRB transcripts, as all isolated RNA had been reverse transcribed. Assay used: immunoSEQ multiplex PCR; TCRdb lists only in-frame clones, some missing. In the table there are about 640,000 clones, under 15% of which are singletons. This clone was counted between two and nine times. Its antigen is unknown. Source material: naive CD4+ T cells from blood. The receptor comes from a man aged 30 to 45 with type 1 diabetes. The chain uses TRBV4-2 and TRBJ2-2; D is undetermined. The CDR3 bases are TGTGCCAGCAGCCAAGAGACGGTGAACACCGGGGAGCTGTTTTTT. Protein sequence: CASSQETVNTGELFF.